The T cell receptor beta chain under discussion was sequenced for a study of CD8 T cells in ankylosing spondylitis. Regarding the study as a whole: In reactive arthritis synovial fluid and blood, some motif variants had been reported before. Enrichment of disease-linked clones was reportedly significant in matched ankylosing spondylitis synovial fluid. Within ankylosing spondylitis blood, a TCR beta motif made up of under 10 highly homologous variants appeared to be characteristic.

V was pared by 1 base and J by 1 base, with 14 bases between. There are 16 residues in the CDR3. CDR1 is DFQATT and CDR2 is SNEGSKA in the germline V gene (reference sequence). Quantitative 5'-RACE with molecular barcodes produced the TCR beta libraries. Via MiXCR, TCRdb re-called the 5' RACE reads, giving one row per CDR3 protein. The sample has about 750,000 distinct CDR3 sequences; roughly 19% are singletons. There are a few counts of this clonotype. Its target is not known. The sequence derives from a male donor with ankylosing spondylitis. The genes are TRBV20-1 and TRBJ2-1, with D unresolved. The specimen was blood, either unsorted or a sorted T cell fraction (not recorded which). DNA for the CDR3: TGCAGTGCTAGAGTTTCCCTCATGGGGTCCTACAATGAGCAGTTCTTC. Translation gives CSARVSLMGSYNEQFF.